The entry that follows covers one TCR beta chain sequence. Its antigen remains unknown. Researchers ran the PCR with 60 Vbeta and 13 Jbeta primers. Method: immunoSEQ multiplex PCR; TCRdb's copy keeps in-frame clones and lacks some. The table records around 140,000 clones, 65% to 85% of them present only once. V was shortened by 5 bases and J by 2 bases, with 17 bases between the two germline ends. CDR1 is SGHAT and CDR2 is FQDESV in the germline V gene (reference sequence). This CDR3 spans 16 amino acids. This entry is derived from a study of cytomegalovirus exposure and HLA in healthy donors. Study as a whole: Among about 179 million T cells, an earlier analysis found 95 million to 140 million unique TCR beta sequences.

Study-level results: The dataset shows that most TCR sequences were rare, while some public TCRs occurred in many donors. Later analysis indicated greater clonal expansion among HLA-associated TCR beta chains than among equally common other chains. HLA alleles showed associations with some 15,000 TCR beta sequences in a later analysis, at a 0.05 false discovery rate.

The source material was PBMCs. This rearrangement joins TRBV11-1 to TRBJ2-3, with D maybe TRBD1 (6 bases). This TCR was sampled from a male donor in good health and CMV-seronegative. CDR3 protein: CASSRWTAWDTDTQYF. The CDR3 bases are TGTGCCAGCAGCCGATGGACAGCTTGGGACACAGATACGCAGTATTTT.